In its sample, the clone carrying this TCR beta chain was seen a few times. What it binds is unknown. Unmatched junction bases numbered 11, after V lost 8 bases and J lost 5 bases. The CDR3 is made up of 15 amino acids. Germline V lookup: CDR1 MGHRA, CDR2 YSYEKL. The PBMCs had their origin in 10 ml of fresh peripheral blood. From RNA transcripts, TCR beta CDR3 regions were amplified. The HTBI primer set was used in a first-round RT-PCR of the TCR CDR3. TCRdb reprocessed the multiplex PCR reads via MiXCR and lists one record per CDR3 protein. The repertoire includes some 460,000 distinct CDR3 sequences, around 14% of them detected once, and 7.5% to 8% sits in the top ten. This record belongs to a study of T cells in Graves' hyperthyroidism and ophthalmopathy. Study-level findings and limits: Onset of ophthalmopathy came a median around 7.1 months after the model predicted it.

The specimen sequenced was blood. The V and J genes are TRBV4-1 and TRBJ2-1; 8 nucleotides line up with TRBD1. This receptor was identified in a woman aged 18-35 years with Graves' hyperthyroidism. The CDR3 DNA reads as TGCGCCAGCCGTCAGGAGGCAGGGGGCCACAATGAGCAGTTCTTC. Protein product: CASRQEAGGHNEQFF.